Following are 5 T cell receptor beta chains from one sample sequenced in a study of beta chain features in type 1 diabetes. Points from the study as a whole: Moderately but significantly shorter TCRB CDR3s were found in Type 1 diabetes patients in all four CD4+ subsets.

What was sequenced were expressed TCRB transcripts, since all of the isolated RNA had been reverse transcribed. Libraries were prepared by immunoSEQ multiplex PCR; TCRdb keeps only in-frame clonotypes and omits some of them. Among 600,000 to 700,000 clones, 12% were seen once, and the ten largest hold around 0.12%. No antigen has been assigned to these receptors. The sequencing sample was made of naive CD4+ T cells from blood. The receptors come from a man aged 25 to 40 with type 1 diabetes.

This clone was seen a few times. The V gene is TRBV14, the J gene TRBJ1-4; 9 nucleotides match TRBD1. Germline V gives CDR1 SGHDN, CDR2 FVKESK. V lost 1 base and J lost 7; bases outside the gene matches: 4. The CDR3 length is 15 residues. In nucleotides, the CDR3 is TGTGCCAGCAGCCAAGGGACAGGGGTGGCTGAAAAACTGTTTTTT. Translated, it gives CASSQGTGVAEKLFF.

There are a few counts of this clone. The V and J genes are TRBV5-4 and TRBJ2-5; 7 bases are a match to TRBD1. CDR1 and CDR2 from the germline V gene are SGHNT and YYREEE (reference sequence). J lost 5 bases, V lost 2 bases, and 3 bases had no gene match. The CDR3 loop spans 13 amino acids. This CDR3 reads CASSLGGVETQYF. The CDR3 nucleotides read TGTGCCAGCAGCTTAGGGGGCGTGGAGACCCAGTACTTC. The full variable domain, its missing parts supplied by reference TRBV5-4 and TRBJ2-5, is ETGVTQSPTHLIKTRGQQVTLRCSSQSGHNTVSWYQQALGQGPQFIFQYYREEENGRGNFPPRFSGLQFPNYSSELNVNALELDDSALYLCASSLGGVETQYFGPGTRLLVL.

The rearrangement joins TRBV5-1 to TRBJ2-3; D is uncertain. Trimming shortened V by 3 bases and J by 5 bases, and 7 bases separated the two germline ends. The CDR3 is 12 amino acids. Germline CDR1 and CDR2: SGHRS and YFSETQ. The CDR3 sequence is CASSSQVDTQYF. The DNA of the CDR3 is TGCGCCAGCAGCTCGCAGGTAGATACGCAGTATTTT.

The chain couples TRBV15 to TRBJ1-5, with unresolved D. Trimming cost V 4 bases and J 5 bases, with 12 bases left between them. The CDR3 covers 14 residues. Germline V gene data show CDR1 as LNHNV and CDR2 as YYDKDF (reference sequence). The CDR3 protein is CATSKAQSDQPQHF. The CDR3 DNA sequence: TGTGCCACCAGCAAGGCCCAGAGCGATCAGCCCCAGCATTTT.

This clone was observed a few times. V is TRBV7-8 and J is TRBJ2-1; the match to TRBD2 covers 16 bases. Germline CDR1 reads SGHVS; CDR2 reads FQNEAQ. This CDR3 has 20 amino acids. Trimming at V came to 6 bases and at J to 3 bases, leaving 14 bases not matched to a gene. CDR3 loop: CASSPTGTSGGAHNYNEQFF. CDR3 bases: TGTGCCAGCAGTCCTACTGGGACTAGCGGGGGGGCGCATAACTACAATGAGCAGTTCTTC.